The 2 T cell receptor beta chains in this list originate from one sample, sequenced in a study of early T cells in non-severe SARS-CoV-2 infection. From the 5' RACE reads, TCRdb called clonotypes with MiXCR, one entry per CDR3 protein. The sample shows about 42,000 distinct CDR3 sequences, about 7% of them seen only once. Sequences were obtained from whole blood. The receptors here all came from an adult who was a healthcare worker with PCR-confirmed SARS-CoV-2 infection or an uninfected control (not recorded which).

V usage is TRBV3-1 and J usage is TRBJ1-1; D perhaps matches TRBD1 (5 bases). V was pared by 8 bases and J by 4 bases, with 14 bases between. The length of the CDR3 is 13 residues. Germline-derived CDR1 and CDR2 are LGHDT and YNNKEL (reference sequence). Here the CDR3 reads CASGGAEGTEAFF. The CDR3 DNA follows: TGTGCCAGCGGAGGGGCTGAGGGCACTGAAGCTTTCTTT.

The V call is TRBV12-3 or TRBV12-4, the J call TRBJ1-2, with 8 bases lining up with TRBD1. This CDR3 spans 12 amino acids. Trimming took 5 bases from V and 10 from J; bases not matched to a gene: 6. The chain's CDR3 is CASSPGTGVYTF. CDR3 DNA sequence: TGTGCCAGCAGTCCCGGGACAGGTGTCTACACCTTC.